This T cell receptor beta chain was sequenced in a study of blood T cell repertoires in COVID-19. Study background: The samples span acute and convalescent COVID-19 from the United States, Italy and Spain. T cells, B-cell-depleted T cells, or PBMCs provided the cDNA or gDNA that served as material.

Authors' processing steps: Scientists estimated how many nucleated cells there were by amplifying reference gene primers. Profiled with immunoSEQ multiplex PCR; TCRdb holds only in-frame clones, not every one. V and J calls and clone size are those listed in that table; D and trimming were worked out from the DNA. Here the sample spans more than 150,000 clones, approximately 82% being singletons. Sequencing input: peripheral blood. The source is a man between 65 and 85 years old who had recovered from COVID-19.

In nucleotides, the CDR3 is TGTGCCACCAGCAGAGATTCTCGGGGTATCGGGGAGCTGTTTTTT. It codes for CATSRDSRGIGELFF. J is TRBJ2-2 and V is TRBV15, with D perhaps TRBD2 (5 bases). Trimming cost V 0 bases and J 7 bases, with 12 bases left between them. This CDR3 is built from 15 residues. Germline V gene data show CDR1 as LNHNV and CDR2 as YYDKDF (reference sequence).